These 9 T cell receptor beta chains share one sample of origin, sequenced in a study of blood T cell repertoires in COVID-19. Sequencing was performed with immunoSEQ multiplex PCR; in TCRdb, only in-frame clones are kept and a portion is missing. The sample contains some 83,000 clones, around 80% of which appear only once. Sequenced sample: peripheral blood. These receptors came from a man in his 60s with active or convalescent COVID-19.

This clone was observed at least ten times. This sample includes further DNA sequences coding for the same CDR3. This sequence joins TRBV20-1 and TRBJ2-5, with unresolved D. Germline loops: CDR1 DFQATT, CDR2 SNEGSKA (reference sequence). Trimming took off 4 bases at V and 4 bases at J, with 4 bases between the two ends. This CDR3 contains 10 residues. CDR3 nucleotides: TGCAGTGCTACGGGAGAGACCCAGTACTTC. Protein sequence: CSATGETQYF.

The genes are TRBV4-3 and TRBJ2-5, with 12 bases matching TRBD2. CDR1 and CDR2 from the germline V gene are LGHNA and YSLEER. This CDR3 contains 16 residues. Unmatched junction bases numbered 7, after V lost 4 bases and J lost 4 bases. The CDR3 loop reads CASSPDGLAGRETQYF. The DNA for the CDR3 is TGCGCCAGCAGCCCAGACGGACTAGCGGGGAGAGAGACCCAGTACTTC.

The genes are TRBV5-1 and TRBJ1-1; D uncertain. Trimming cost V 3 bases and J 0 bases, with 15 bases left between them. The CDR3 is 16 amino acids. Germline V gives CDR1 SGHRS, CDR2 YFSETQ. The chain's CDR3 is CASSSPSAGMNTEAFF. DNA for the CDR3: TGCGCCAGCAGCTCCCCCAGCGCGGGGATGAACACTGAAGCTTTCTTT. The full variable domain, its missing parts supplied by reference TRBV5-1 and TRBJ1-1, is KAGVTQTPRYLIKTRGQQVTLSCSPISGHRSVSWYQQTPGQGLQFLFEYFSETQRNKGNFPGRFSGRQFSNSRSEMNVSTLELGDSALYLCASSSPSAGMNTEAFFGQGTRLTVV.

Here the CDR3 DNA reads TGTGCCAGTAGTATCGGACAGGGGATTTCTAACTATGGCTACACCTTC. It specifies CASSIGQGISNYGYTF. This chain connects TRBV19 to TRBJ1-2; 9 bases map to TRBD1. The junction had 5 bases not matched to a gene; V was cut back by 3 bases and J by 0 bases. There are 16 residues in the CDR3. CDR1 LNHDA and CDR2 SQIVND come from the germline V gene (reference sequence).

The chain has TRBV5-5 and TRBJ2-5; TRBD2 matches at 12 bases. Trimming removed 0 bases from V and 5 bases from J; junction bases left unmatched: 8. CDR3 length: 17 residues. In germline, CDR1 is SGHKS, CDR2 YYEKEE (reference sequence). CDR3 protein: CASSLVALAGGPETQYF. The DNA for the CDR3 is TGTGCCAGCAGCTTGGTGGCGCTAGCGGGGGGGCCGGAGACCCAGTACTTC. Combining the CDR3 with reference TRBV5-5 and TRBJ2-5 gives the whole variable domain DAGVTQSPTHLIKTRGQQVTLRCSPISGHKSVSWYQQVLGQGPQFIFQYYEKEERGRGNFPDRFSARQFPNYSSELNVNALLLGDSALYLCASSLVALAGGPETQYFGPGTRLLVL.

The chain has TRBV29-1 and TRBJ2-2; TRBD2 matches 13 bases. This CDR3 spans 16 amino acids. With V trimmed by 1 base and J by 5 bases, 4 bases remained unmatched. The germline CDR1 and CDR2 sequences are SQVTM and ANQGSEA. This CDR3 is CSVEAGLAGPTGELFF. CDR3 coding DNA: TGCAGCGTTGAAGCGGGACTAGCGGGGCCGACCGGGGAGCTGTTTTTT.

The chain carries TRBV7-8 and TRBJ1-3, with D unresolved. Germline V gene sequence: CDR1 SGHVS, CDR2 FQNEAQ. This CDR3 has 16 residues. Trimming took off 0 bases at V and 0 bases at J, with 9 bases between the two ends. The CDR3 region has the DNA TGTGCCAGCAGCTTAGCGTCAGGCACCTCTGGAAACACCATATATTTT. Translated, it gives CASSLASGTSGNTIYF.

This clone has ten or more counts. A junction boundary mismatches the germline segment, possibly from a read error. CDR3 DNA sequence: TGTGCCAGCAGCTCCCAGGACAGGGCTGACGCTTTCTTT. Translated, it gives CASSSQDRADAFF. The chain uses TRBV5-4 and TRBJ1-1; 8 positions match TRBD1. The CDR3 covers 13 residues. CDR1 is SGHNT and CDR2 is YYREEE in the germline V gene (reference sequence).

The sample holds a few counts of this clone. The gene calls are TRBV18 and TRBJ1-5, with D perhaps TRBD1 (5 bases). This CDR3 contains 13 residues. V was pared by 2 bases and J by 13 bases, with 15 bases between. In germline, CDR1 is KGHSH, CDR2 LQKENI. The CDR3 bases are TGTGCCAGCTCACCAAGAAGATCGGGACTACAGCATTTT. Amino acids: CASSPRRSGLQHF. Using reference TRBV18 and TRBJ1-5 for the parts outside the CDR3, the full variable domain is NAGVMQNPRHLVRRRGQEARLRCSPMKGHSHVYWYRQLPEEGLKFMVYLQKENIIDESGMPKERFSAEFPKEGPSILRIQQVVRGDSAAYFCASSPRRSGLQHFGDGTRLSIL.